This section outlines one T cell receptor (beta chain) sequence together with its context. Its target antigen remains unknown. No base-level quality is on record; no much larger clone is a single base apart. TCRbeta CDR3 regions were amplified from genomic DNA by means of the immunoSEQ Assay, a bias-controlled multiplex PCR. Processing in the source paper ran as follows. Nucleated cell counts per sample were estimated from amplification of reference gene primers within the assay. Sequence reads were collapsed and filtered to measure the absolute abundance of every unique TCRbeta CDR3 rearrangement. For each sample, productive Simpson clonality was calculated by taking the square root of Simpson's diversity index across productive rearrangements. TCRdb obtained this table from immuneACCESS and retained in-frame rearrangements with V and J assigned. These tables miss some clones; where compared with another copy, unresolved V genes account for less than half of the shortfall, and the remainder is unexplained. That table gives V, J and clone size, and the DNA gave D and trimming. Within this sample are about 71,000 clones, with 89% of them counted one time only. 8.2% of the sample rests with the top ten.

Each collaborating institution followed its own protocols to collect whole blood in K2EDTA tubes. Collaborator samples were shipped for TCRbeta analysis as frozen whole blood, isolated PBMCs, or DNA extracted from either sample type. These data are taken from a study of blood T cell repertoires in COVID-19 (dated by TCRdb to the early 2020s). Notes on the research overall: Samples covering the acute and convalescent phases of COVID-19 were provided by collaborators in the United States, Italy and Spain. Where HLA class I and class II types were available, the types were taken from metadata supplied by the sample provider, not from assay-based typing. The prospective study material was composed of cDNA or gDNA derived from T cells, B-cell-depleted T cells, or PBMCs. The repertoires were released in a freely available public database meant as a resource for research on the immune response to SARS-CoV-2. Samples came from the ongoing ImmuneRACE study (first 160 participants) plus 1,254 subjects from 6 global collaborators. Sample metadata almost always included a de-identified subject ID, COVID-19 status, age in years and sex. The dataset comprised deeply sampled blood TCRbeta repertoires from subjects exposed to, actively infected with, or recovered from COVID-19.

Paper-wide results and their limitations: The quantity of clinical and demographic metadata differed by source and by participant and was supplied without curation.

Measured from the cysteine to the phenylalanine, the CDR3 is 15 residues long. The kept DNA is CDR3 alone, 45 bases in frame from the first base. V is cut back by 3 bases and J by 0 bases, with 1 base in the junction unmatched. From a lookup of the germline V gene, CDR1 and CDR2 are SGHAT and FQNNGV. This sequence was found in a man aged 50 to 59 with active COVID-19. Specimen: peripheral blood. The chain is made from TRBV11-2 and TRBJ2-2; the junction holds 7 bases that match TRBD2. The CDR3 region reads CASSFGGSNTGELFF. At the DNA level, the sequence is TGTGCCAGCAGCTTCGGGGGGTCGAACACCGGGGAGCTGTTTTTT. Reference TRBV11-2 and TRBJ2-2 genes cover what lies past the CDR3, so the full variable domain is EAGVAQSPRYKIIEKRQSVAFWCNPISGHATLYWYQQILGQGPKLLIQFQNNGVVDDSQLPKDRFSAERLKGVDSTLKIQPAKLEDSAVYLCASSFGGSNTGELFFGEGSRLTVL.